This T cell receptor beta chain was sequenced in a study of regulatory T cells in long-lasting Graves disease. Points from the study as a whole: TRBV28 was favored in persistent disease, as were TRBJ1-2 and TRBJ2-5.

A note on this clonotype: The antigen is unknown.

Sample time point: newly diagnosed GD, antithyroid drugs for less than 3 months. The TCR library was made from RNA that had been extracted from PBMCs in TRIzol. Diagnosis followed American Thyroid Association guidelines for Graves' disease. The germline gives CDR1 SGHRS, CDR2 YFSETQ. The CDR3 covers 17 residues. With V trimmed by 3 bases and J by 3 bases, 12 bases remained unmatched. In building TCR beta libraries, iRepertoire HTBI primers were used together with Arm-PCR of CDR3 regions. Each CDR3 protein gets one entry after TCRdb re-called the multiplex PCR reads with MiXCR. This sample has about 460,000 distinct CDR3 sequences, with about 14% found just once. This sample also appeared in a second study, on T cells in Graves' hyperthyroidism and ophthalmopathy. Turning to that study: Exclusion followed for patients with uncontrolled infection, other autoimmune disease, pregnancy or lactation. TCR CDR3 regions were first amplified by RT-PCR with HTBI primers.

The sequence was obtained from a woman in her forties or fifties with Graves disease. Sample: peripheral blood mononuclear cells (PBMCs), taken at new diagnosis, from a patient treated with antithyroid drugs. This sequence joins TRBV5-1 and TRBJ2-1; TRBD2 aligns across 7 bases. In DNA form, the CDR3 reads TGCGCCAGCAGCTATTGGCGGGCGGGAGCGAGCTACAATGAGCAGTTCTTC. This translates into CASSYWRAGASYNEQFF.